The clone carrying this T cell receptor beta chain has more than one count but fewer than ten. Its cognate antigen is unknown. This record belongs to a study of early stage breast cancer tumors. Looking at the study overall: Seven or eight ER+/PR+/HER2- tumors were invasive ductal; a few were invasive lobular.

Per the germline V gene, CDR1 is LGHNA and CDR2 is YNFKEQ. Deletions cut 0 bases from V and 7 bases from J, with 4 bases between. The CDR3 covers 12 residues. General study findings and limits: Chain pairing and CD4, CD8 or FOXP3 expression were not captured. Most shared enriched TCRB sequences were commonly generated ones. Tumor and normal breast were distinguished via blood comparison in about 90% of the 16 patients.

Sequencing used immunoSEQ multiplex PCR; TCRdb keeps in-frame clones, though not all of them. This sample carries tens of thousands of clones, just under 75% of them seen once, and the ten largest clones take 4% to 5%. The sequence was collected from a person aged 35 to 50 with breast cancer. This rearrangement joins TRBV4-2 to TRBJ1-5; no clear D. The sequencing sample was made of blood. CDR3 protein: CASSQDNQPQHF. The CDR3 coding sequence is TGTGCCAGCAGCCAAGATAACCAGCCCCAGCATTTT.